Listed below are T cell receptor beta chains from one sample, sequenced in a study of T cell repertoires in cytomegalovirus infection. TCRdb re-derived calls from the reads in MiXCR, one entry per CDR3 protein. Of some 300,000 distinct CDR3 sequences in the sample, roughly an eighth are singletons; the top ten hold roughly 8.7%. The sequenced sample was PBMCs. Source of these receptors: a human donor in good health (CMV status not recorded). Some clones in this sample may be carry-over from other donors' samples. CDR3s include the opening cysteine and the closing phenylalanine or tryptophan. The order of the fields is CDR3 DNA, CDR3 protein, D gene, V gene, CDR3 length, J gene, clone size. The D gene is left open where the match is weak. Clone size is given for some rows only: seen once, a few or many times, or a class if the clone is expanded.

CDR3nt: TGCAGCGTCGTCACAGGGGGCGCGAACACCGGGGAGCTGTTTTTT
CDR3aa: CSVVTGGANTGELFF
d_gene: TRBD1
v_gene: TRBV29-1
len: 15
j_gene: TRBJ2-2
abundance: few

CDR3nt: TGTGCCAGCAGCGGGACAGGCCCTAATGAGCAGTTCTTC
CDR3aa: CASSGTGPNEQFF
d_gene: TRBD1
v_gene: TRBV5-8
len: 13
j_gene: TRBJ2-1
abundance: many

CDR3nt: TGTGCCAGCAGCTTAGTCTGGGGTTCACCCCTCCACTTT
CDR3aa: CASSLVWGSPLHF
d_gene: NA
v_gene: TRBV7-2
len: 13
j_gene: TRBJ1-6
abundance: many

CDR3nt: TGTGCCACCAGCAGAGAAGGAAATTCCTACGAGCAGTACTTC
CDR3aa: CATSREGNSYEQYF
d_gene: NA
v_gene: TRBV15
len: 14
j_gene: TRBJ2-7
abundance: few

CDR3nt: TGTGCCAGCAGCTTACAAGGGGCTACGGGTCAGCCCCAGCATTTT
CDR3aa: CASSLQGATGQPQHF
d_gene: NA
v_gene: TRBV7-2
len: 15
j_gene: TRBJ1-5
abundance: many

CDR3nt: TGTGCCAGCAGCGCGGACAACAGCGGGGAGCTGTTTTTT
CDR3aa: CASSADNSGELFF
d_gene: NA
v_gene: TRBV7-2
len: 13
j_gene: TRBJ2-2
abundance: many

CDR3nt: TGTGCCAGCAGCTCGGAAACAGGGGGCGCGGTTAGCTCCTACGAGCAGTACTTC
CDR3aa: CASSSETGGAVSSYEQYF
d_gene: TRBD1
v_gene: TRBV3-1
len: 18
j_gene: TRBJ2-7
abundance: NA

CDR3nt: TGTGCCAGCAGGGAGACAGGAGGGGGAAATGAAAAACTGTTTTTT
CDR3aa: CASRETGGGNEKLFF
d_gene: NA
v_gene: TRBV7-2
len: 15
j_gene: TRBJ1-4
abundance: many

CDR3nt: TGTGCCAGTGGAACACAGGGGGCGATCGGGGAGCTGTTTTTT
CDR3aa: CASGTQGAIGELFF
d_gene: TRBD1
v_gene: TRBV19
len: 14
j_gene: TRBJ2-2
abundance: few

CDR3nt: TGTGCCAGCAGCTTCATAGACAGGGGCCATAAAGCTTTCTTT
CDR3aa: CASSFIDRGHKAFF
d_gene: TRBD1
v_gene: TRBV7-2
len: 14
j_gene: TRBJ1-1
abundance: NA

CDR3nt: TGTGCCAGCAGCTCAGAGGGGTGGACTGAAGCTTTCTTT
CDR3aa: CASSSEGWTEAFF
d_gene: NA
v_gene: TRBV7-2
len: 13
j_gene: TRBJ1-1
abundance: many

CDR3nt: TGTGCCAGCAGTCGATCGGGGGGAACCCAGTACTTC
CDR3aa: CASSRSGGTQYF
d_gene: TRBD2
v_gene: TRBV7-2
len: 12
j_gene: TRBJ2-7
abundance: many

CDR3nt: TGTGCCCACCACGGCGAGAACACAGATACGCAGTATTTT
CDR3aa: CAHHGENTDTQYF
d_gene: NA
v_gene: TRBV6-6
len: 13
j_gene: TRBJ2-3
abundance: few

CDR3nt: TGTGCCAGCAGCCCCAGCGGGAGTGTCAACGAGCAGTACTTC
CDR3aa: CASSPSGSVNEQYF
d_gene: TRBD2
v_gene: TRBV7-9
len: 14
j_gene: TRBJ2-7
abundance: NA

CDR3nt: TGTGCCAGCAGTGCAAGCGGGAGATTAAAGGAGCAGTTCTTC
CDR3aa: CASSASGRLKEQFF
d_gene: TRBD2
v_gene: TRBV6-1
len: 14
j_gene: TRBJ2-1
abundance: many

CDR3nt: TGCAGTGCGTGTGGACTAGTTGTGTATGAGCAGTTCTTC
CDR3aa: CSACGLVVYEQFF
d_gene: TRBD2
v_gene: TRBV20-1
len: 13
j_gene: TRBJ2-1
abundance: many

CDR3nt: TGTGCCAGCAGTTTAGCTACGGACTCTACAACGGGTGGCTACACCTTC
CDR3aa: CASSLATDSTTGGYTF
d_gene: NA
v_gene: TRBV12-3/TRBV12-4
len: 16
j_gene: TRBJ1-2
abundance: many

CDR3nt: TGTGCCAGCAGTCCCGGGCTCGATGAGCAGTTCTTC
CDR3aa: CASSPGLDEQFF
d_gene: NA
v_gene: TRBV7-9
len: 12
j_gene: TRBJ2-1
abundance: few

CDR3nt: TGCAGCGGTAGTAGAGGGAGCAACACCGGGGAGCTGTTTTTT
CDR3aa: CSGSRGSNTGELFF
d_gene: NA
v_gene: TRBV29-1
len: 14
j_gene: TRBJ2-2
abundance: few

CDR3nt: TGCAGTGCTAGAGATGGGCAGGGAGGGTCACCCCTCCACTTT
CDR3aa: CSARDGQGGSPLHF
d_gene: NA
v_gene: TRBV20-1
len: 14
j_gene: TRBJ1-6
abundance: NA

CDR3nt: TGTGCCAGCAGCTTTAGTCCCTCGAACACCGGGGAGCTGTTTTTT
CDR3aa: CASSFSPSNTGELFF
d_gene: NA
v_gene: TRBV7-2
len: 15
j_gene: TRBJ2-2
abundance: many

CDR3nt: TGTGCCAGCAGCTTCGACCGACGGGGGTTAAGCACAGATACGCAGTATTTT
CDR3aa: CASSFDRRGLSTDTQYF
d_gene: NA
v_gene: TRBV7-6
len: 17
j_gene: TRBJ2-3
abundance: many

CDR3nt: TGTGCCAGCAGTTACTCACAACGGCAGACTAATGAAAAACTGTTTTTT
CDR3aa: CASSYSQRQTNEKLFF
d_gene: NA
v_gene: TRBV6-5
len: 16
j_gene: TRBJ1-4
abundance: many

CDR3nt: TGTGCCAGCAGCTTAGTCGGACAGAACAATCAGCCCCAGCATTTT
CDR3aa: CASSLVGQNNQPQHF
d_gene: NA
v_gene: TRBV7-2
len: 15
j_gene: TRBJ1-5
abundance: many

CDR3nt: TGTGCCAGCAGTTCCGGGACTAGCGGGAGTAACGATGAGCAGTTCTTC
CDR3aa: CASSSGTSGSNDEQFF
d_gene: TRBD2
v_gene: TRBV7-9
len: 16
j_gene: TRBJ2-1
abundance: NA